The rows below give T cell receptor beta chains drawn from one sample of a study of blood T cell repertoires in COVID-19. Some clones are missing from TCRdb's copy, which holds only in-frame ones; the method was immunoSEQ multiplex PCR. The sample has 250,000 to 300,000 clones; around 85% are singletons. The sequencing sample was made of peripheral blood. Receptor source: a man aged 45 to 65 with active or convalescent COVID-19. The CDR3 runs from the conserved cysteine through the conserved F or W. A D gene is named only where the DNA matches it firmly. Rows may omit the clone size; those that give it use once, few, many or a size class.

D | J | V | size | DNA | CDR3
TRBD2 | TRBJ2-7 | TRBV20-1 | NA | TGCAGTGCTAGTGATGGAACCGGGACTAGCGACGAGCAGTACTTC | CSASDGTGTSDEQYF
NA | TRBJ1-5 | TRBV2 | NA | TGTGCCAGCAGCCCACAGGGTCCCGGTCAGCCCCAGCATTTT | CASSPQGPGQPQHF
TRBD2 | TRBJ2-1 | TRBV5-1 | NA | TGCGCCAGCAGCCTTTGGGCGGGGACTAGTGAGTCGAATGAGCAGTTCTTC | CASSLWAGTSESNEQFF
TRBD2 | TRBJ2-1 | TRBV9 | once | TGTGCCAGCAGCCCTGGGACTAGCGGGAGGTTAAATGAGCAGTTCTTC | CASSPGTSGRLNEQFF
TRBD2 | TRBJ2-1 | TRBV2 | few | TGTGCCAGCAGGCCCGGACTAGCGGGGCCACAAATTTCCTACAATGAGCAGTTCTTC | CASRPGLAGPQISYNEQFF
NA | TRBJ1-2 | TRBV6-2/TRBV6-3 | NA | TGTGCCAGCAGTACATCAGGGGACTATGGCTACACCTTC | CASSTSGDYGYTF
TRBD2 | TRBJ2-1 | TRBV5-1 | few | TGCGCCAGCATTGAGGGCGGGAGTCGGGTTGGGGATGAGCAGTTCTTC | CASIEGGSRVGDEQFF
NA | TRBJ2-3 | TRBV6-2/TRBV6-3 | NA | TGTGCCAGCAGCCGCCCGGGGAGCACAGATACGCAGTATTTT | CASSRPGSTDTQYF
NA | TRBJ1-2 | TRBV10-3 | NA | TGTGCCATCAGTGCCGTGGAAGGGGAGGGTGGCTACACCTTC | CAISAVEGEGGYTF
TRBD1 | TRBJ1-5 | TRBV28 | NA | TGTGCCAGCAGGACAGGGTTTTTCAATCAGCCCCAGCATTTT | CASRTGFFNQPQHF
NA | TRBJ2-7 | TRBV4-2 | once | TGTGCCAGCAGCCGGGAAAAAGCTAGCGGCGCAAGGGGGGAGCAGTACTTC | CASSREKASGARGEQYF
NA | TRBJ2-5 | TRBV18 | NA | TGTGCCAGCTCACCACGACAGGTTAAGCGAGAGACCCAGTACTTC | CASSPRQVKRETQYF
NA | TRBJ1-2 | TRBV27 | NA | TGTGCCAGCAGTGCGCGGGGTCATGGCTACACCTTC | CASSARGHGYTF
NA | TRBJ2-1 | TRBV24-1 | NA | TGTGCCACCAGTGATCATAGTCCCTCTAACTACAATGAGCAGTTCTTC | CATSDHSPSNYNEQFF
TRBD2 | TRBJ2-1 | TRBV30 | NA | TGTGCCTGGAGTTCCCGGGCTAGCGGGAGAGATGAGCAGTTCTTC | CAWSSRASGRDEQFF
NA | TRBJ2-7 | TRBV7-8 | NA | TGTGCCAGCAGCTTAAGCCCAGGGGAGTCCTACGAGCAGTACTTC | CASSLSPGESYEQYF
TRBD1 | TRBJ1-5 | TRBV7-2 | few | TGTGCCAGCAGCTCCACGACAGGACAGGGCGATCAGCCCCAGCATTTT | CASSSTTGQGDQPQHF
TRBD1 | TRBJ2-1 | TRBV27 | NA | TGTGCCAGCAGTAGGACAGGGGCGCTGAATGAGCAGTTCTTC | CASSRTGALNEQFF
NA | TRBJ2-7 | TRBV6-2/TRBV6-3 | NA | TGTGCCAGCAGTGCCCGAGGTATCTACGAGCAGTACTTC | CASSARGIYEQYF
TRBD1 | TRBJ2-1 | TRBV19 | NA | TGTGCCAGTAGAAGGACAGGGGACAATGAGCAGTTCTTC | CASRRTGDNEQFF
TRBD2 | TRBJ2-1 | TRBV29-1 | NA | TGCAGCGCACCTAGCGGTGGAAGCTCCTACAATGAGCAGTTCTTC | CSAPSGGSSYNEQFF
TRBD2 | TRBJ2-1 | TRBV9 | NA | TGTGCCAGCAGCACCGCGACTAGCGGGACTCTCAATGAGCAGTTCTTC | CASSTATSGTLNEQFF